This T cell receptor (beta chain) emerged from a study of graft-versus-host responses after intestinal transplantation. The CDR3 is 12 amino acids. Germline assignment: CDR1 SQVTM and CDR2 ANQGSEA. J lost 0 bases, V lost 7 bases, and 3 bases had no gene match. This clone showed up just once. No antigen is known for it. TCRdb's copy holds only in-frame clones and misses some; the assay was immunoSEQ multiplex PCR. The sample yields under 95,000 clones, around 90% seen once. Sequences were derived from unstimulated CD8+ T cells sorted from spleen or lymph node cells, sampled before intestinal transplant. This receptor was obtained from a human donor who received an intestinal transplant. The rearrangement joins TRBV29-1 to TRBJ2-7; TRBD1 aligns across 7 bases. The CDR3 DNA reads as TGCAGCGCCAGGGGGATCTCCTACGAGCAGTACTTC. This translates into CSARGISYEQYF.